The 11 T cell receptor beta chains presented below share a single source sample, sequenced in a study of identical twins. MiXCR, applied by TCRdb to the 5' RACE reads, yields one record per CDR3 protein. The data show roughly 1,500,000 distinct CDR3 sequences, about 32% seen once. The sequencing input was cord blood. These receptors originate from a newborn girl in good health.

This clonotype came up a few times. The rearrangement uses TRBV28 and TRBJ2-5; no reliable D call. This CDR3 has 14 amino acids. The V gene's germline CDR1 is MDHEN and CDR2 SYDVKM. Trimming removed 5 bases from V and 0 bases from J, with 10 bases in between. CDR3 protein: CASSPYKYQETQYF. Written as DNA, the CDR3 is TGTGCCAGCAGTCCCTACAAGTACCAAGAGACCCAGTACTTC.

The count of this clonotype is one. Since a much larger clone is just one base distant, this may be a read error. This chain uses TRBV7-2 with TRBJ1-2, with no clear D. The germline CDR1 and CDR2 sequences are SGHTA and FQGNSA. The V and J ends lost 10 bases and 4 bases respectively, with 10 bases between them. This CDR3 is 11 amino acids long. The CDR3 DNA reads TGTACCAACTACCAAGGCTATGGCTACACCTTC. Its translation: CTNYQGYGYTF.

This clonotype has only a few counts. This chain joins TRBV12-3 or TRBV12-4 and TRBJ1-5, with a tentative D call TRBD1 (5 bases). CDR3 length: 14 residues. V was pared by 5 bases and J by 4 bases, with 12 bases between. CDR3 coding DNA: TGTGCCAGCAGTCCGGACACCACGAATCAGCCCCAGCATTTT. It is translated as CASSPDTTNQPQHF.

V usage is TRBV28 and J usage is TRBJ2-1; 8 nucleotides agree with TRBD2. The J call may be in error: the DNA end matches TRBJ2-7 better. The CDR3 loop spans 16 amino acids. CDR1 and CDR2 from the germline V gene are MDHEN and SYDVKM. CDR3 DNA: TGTGCCAGCAGTTTCGCTATCGGGAGGGCCGCTTACGAGCAGTACGTC. Translation: CASSFAIGRAAYEQYV.

The chain is built from TRBV10-3 and TRBJ1-1; 8 nucleotides agree with TRBD1. Trimming cost V 4 bases and J 0 bases; bases outside gene matches: 7. This CDR3 region has 16 residues. Germline loops: CDR1 ENHRY, CDR2 SYGVKD. The CDR3 nucleotides are TGTGCCATCAGTGCCTTCAGGGGGCCCCTGAACACTGAAGCTTTCTTT. It translates to CAISAFRGPLNTEAFF.

Only a few counts were recorded for this clonotype. CDR3 DNA sequence: TGTGCCATCAGTGAACTGTACAGGGGGGGGTACGAGCAGTACTTC. Amino acid sequence: CAISELYRGGYEQYF. The chain carries TRBV10-3 and TRBJ2-7; D might be TRBD1 (8 bases). Per germline, CDR1 ENHRY and CDR2 SYGVKD. The CDR3 runs 15 residues. Trimming shortened V by 3 bases and J by 4 bases, and 16 bases separated the two germline ends.

The chain has TRBV24-1 and TRBJ2-2; D is unclear. Between the trimmed V and J ends, which lost 3 bases and 3 bases, there was a span of 7 bases. This CDR3 contains 14 residues. Per germline, CDR1 KGHDR and CDR2 SFDVKD. The CDR3 DNA follows: TGTGCCACCAGTGATATGGGGTACACCGGGGAGCTGTTTTTT. It yields the protein CATSDMGYTGELFF.

Points on this clonotype: The conserved phenylalanine or tryptophan is not found at the CDR3 terminus, so this likely reflects a read error. The V call is TRBV20-1, the J call TRBJ2-5; TRBD2 might be the D (6 bases). The tail of the sequence fits TRBJ2-7 better, so the J call may be wrong. CDR3 length: 14 residues. Germline lookup yields CDR1 DFQATT and CDR2 SNEGSKA (reference sequence). CDR3 sequence (DNA): TGCAGTGCCAACCGAGGAGGGGCGGGATACGAGCAGTACTTA. As protein: CSANRGGAGYEQYL.

The gene calls are TRBV20-1 and TRBJ1-5; D possibly corresponds to TRBD1 (6 bases). Germline assignment: CDR1 DFQATT and CDR2 SNEGSKA (reference sequence). The CDR3 extends over 14 amino acids. V was shortened by 3 bases and J by 5 bases, with 14 bases between the two germline ends. CDR3 sequence: CSASGRGVHQPQHF. The CDR3 nucleotides are TGCAGTGCTAGCGGCAGGGGTGTTCATCAGCCCCAGCATTTT.

J is TRBJ2-3 and V is TRBV5-1; 10 bases line up with TRBD2. Germline lookup yields CDR1 SGHRS and CDR2 YFSETQ. The J segment lost 1 base and the V segment lost 5 bases, leaving 10 bases of the junction unmatched. This CDR3 is 17 amino acids long. The CDR3 reads CASRTTGTSARTDTQYF. CDR3 bases: TGCGCCAGCAGGACGACCGGGACTAGCGCTCGCACAGATACGCAGTATTTT.

This sequence joins TRBV18 and TRBJ1-5, with D maybe TRBD1 (5 bases). The length of the CDR3 is 15 residues. Germline CDR1 KGHSH, CDR2 LQKENI. Between the trimmed V and J ends, which lost 6 bases and 0 bases, there was a span of 12 bases. The CDR3 here is CASSREGDSNQPQHF. DNA for the CDR3: TGTGCCAGCTCTCGAGAAGGGGATAGCAATCAGCCCCAGCATTTT.